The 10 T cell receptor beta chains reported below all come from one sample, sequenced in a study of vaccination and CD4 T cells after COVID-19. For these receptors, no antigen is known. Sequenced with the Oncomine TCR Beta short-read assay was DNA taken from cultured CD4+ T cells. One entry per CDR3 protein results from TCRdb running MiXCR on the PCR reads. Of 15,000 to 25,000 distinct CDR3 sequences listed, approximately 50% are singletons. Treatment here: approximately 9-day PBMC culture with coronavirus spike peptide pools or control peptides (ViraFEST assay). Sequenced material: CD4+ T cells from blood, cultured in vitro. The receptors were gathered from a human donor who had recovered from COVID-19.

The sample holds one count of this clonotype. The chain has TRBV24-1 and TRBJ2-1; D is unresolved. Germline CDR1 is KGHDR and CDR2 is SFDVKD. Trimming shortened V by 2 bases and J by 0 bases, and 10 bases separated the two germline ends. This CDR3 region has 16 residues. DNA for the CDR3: TGTGCCACCAGTGATTCGGGCCTTAGCTCCTACAATGAGCAGTTCTTC. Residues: CATSDSGLSSYNEQFF.

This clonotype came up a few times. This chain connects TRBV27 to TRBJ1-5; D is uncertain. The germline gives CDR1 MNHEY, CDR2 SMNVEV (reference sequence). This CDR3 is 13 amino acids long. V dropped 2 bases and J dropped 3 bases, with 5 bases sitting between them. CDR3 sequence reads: CASSLVYNQPQHF. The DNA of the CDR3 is TGTGCCAGCAGTTTAGTCTACAATCAGCCCCAGCATTTT.

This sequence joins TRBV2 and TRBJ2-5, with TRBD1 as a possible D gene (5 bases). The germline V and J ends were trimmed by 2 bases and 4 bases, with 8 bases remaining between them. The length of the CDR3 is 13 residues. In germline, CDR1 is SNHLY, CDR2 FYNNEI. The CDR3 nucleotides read TGTGCCAGCAGTGAACTCAGGGCAGAGACCCAGTACTTC. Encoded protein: CASSELRAETQYF.

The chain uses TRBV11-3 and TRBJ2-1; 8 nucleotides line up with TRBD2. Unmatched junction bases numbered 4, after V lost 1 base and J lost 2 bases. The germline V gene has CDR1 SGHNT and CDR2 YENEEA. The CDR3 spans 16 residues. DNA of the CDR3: TGTGCCAGCAGCTTAGGAGCAGCGGGGGCCTACAATGAGCAGTTCTTC. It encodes CASSLGAAGAYNEQFF.

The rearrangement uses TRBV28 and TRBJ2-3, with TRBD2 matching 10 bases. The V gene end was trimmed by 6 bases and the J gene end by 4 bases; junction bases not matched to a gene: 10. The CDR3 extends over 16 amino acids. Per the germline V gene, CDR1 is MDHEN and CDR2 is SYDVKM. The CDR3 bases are TGTGCCAGCAGCCTACCTAGCGGGAGCGTCGCAGATACGCAGTATTTT. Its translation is CASSLPSGSVADTQYF.

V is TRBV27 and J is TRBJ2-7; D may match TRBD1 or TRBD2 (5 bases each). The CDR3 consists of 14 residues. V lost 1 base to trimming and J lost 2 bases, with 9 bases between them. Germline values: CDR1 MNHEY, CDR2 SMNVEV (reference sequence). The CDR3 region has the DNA TGTGCCAGCAGTTTATTGGGGGAAACCTACGAGCAGTACTTC. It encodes CASSLLGETYEQYF.

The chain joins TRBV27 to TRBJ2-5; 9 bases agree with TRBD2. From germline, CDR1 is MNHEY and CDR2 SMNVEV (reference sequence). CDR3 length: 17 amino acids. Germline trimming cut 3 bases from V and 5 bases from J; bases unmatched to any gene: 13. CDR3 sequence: CASSFDSSGDAGETQYF. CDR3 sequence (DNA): TGTGCCAGCAGTTTTGACTCTAGCGGGGACGCGGGGGAGACCCAGTACTTC.

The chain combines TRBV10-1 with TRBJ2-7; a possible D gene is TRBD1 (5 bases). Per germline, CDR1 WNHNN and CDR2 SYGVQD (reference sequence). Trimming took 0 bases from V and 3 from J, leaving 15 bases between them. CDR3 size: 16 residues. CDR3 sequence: CASSESTGGYNYEQYF. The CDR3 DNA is TGCGCCAGCAGTGAGTCTACAGGCGGATACAACTACGAGCAGTACTTC.

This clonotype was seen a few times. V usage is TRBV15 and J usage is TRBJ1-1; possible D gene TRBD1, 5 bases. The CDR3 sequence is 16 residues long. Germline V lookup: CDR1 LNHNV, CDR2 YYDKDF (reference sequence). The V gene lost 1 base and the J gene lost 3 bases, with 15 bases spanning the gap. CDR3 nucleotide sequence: TGTGCCACCAGCAGAGGGGGCAGACGGAAGGACACTGAAGCTTTCTTT. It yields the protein CATSRGGRRKDTEAFF. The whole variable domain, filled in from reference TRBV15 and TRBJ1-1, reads DAMVIQNPRYQVTQFGKPVTLSCSQTLNHNVMYWYQQKSSQAPKLLFHYYDKDFNNEADTPDNFQSRRPNTSFCFLDIRSPGLGDTAMYLCATSRGGRRKDTEAFFGQGTRLTVV.

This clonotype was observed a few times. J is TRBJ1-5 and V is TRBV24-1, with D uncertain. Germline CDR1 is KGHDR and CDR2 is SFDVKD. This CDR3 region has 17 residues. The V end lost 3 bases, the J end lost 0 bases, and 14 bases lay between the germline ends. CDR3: CATSDDPTGYSNQPQHF. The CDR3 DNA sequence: TGTGCCACCAGTGATGACCCCACCGGGTATAGCAATCAGCCCCAGCATTTT.